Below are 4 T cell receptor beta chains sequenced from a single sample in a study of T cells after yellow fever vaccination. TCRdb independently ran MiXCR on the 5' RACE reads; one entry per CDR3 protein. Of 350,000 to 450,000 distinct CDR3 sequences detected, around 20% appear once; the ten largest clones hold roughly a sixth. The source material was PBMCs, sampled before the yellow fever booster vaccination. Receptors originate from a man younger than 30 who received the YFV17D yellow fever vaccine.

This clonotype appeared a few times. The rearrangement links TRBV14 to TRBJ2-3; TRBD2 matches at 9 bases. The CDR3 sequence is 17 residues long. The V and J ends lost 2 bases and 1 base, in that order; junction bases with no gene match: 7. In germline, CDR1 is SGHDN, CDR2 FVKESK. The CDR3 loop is CASSQMRSSGGTDTQYF. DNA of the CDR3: TGTGCCAGCAGCCAAATGCGATCTAGCGGGGGCACAGATACGCAGTATTTT.

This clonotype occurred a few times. The CDR3 nucleotides are TGCAGTGCTAGCACTAGACTAGCGGGGAAGAACTACAATGAGCAGTTCTTC. Protein product: CSASTRLAGKNYNEQFF. This sequence joins TRBV20-1 and TRBJ2-1; 11 positions agree with TRBD2. Trimming removed 3 bases from V and 3 bases from J; junction bases left unmatched: 10. Germline lookup yields CDR1 DFQATT and CDR2 SNEGSKA (reference sequence). The CDR3 runs to 17 residues.

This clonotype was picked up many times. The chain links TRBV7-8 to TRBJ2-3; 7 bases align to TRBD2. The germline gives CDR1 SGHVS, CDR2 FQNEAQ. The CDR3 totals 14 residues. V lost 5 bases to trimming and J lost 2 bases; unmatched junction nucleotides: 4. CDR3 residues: CASSPGRVTDTQYF. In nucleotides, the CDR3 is TGTGCCAGCAGCCCGGGGAGGGTCACAGATACGCAGTATTTT.

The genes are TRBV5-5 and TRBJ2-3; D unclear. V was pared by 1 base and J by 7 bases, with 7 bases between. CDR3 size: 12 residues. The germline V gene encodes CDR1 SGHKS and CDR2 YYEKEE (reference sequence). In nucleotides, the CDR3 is TGTGCCAGCAGCTTGTTGGGTTATACGCAGTATTTT. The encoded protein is CASSLLGYTQYF.